This TCR beta chain was identified during a study of shared clonotypes between healthy human individuals. Study observations and caveats: Exclusively blood specimens were collected; tissue repertoires likely differ.

In the original workflow: Junction-only immunoSEQ sequences carried no quality scores, so filtering differed. Sequencing was performed with immunoSEQ multiplex PCR; in TCRdb, only in-frame clones are kept and a portion is missing. That table furnishes V, J and clone size, whereas the DNA furnished D and trimming. Here the sample spans around 330,000 clones, under 80% being singletons. CDR1 and CDR2 from the germline V gene are SGDLS and YYNGEE. CDR3 length: 17 residues. J gave up 1 base and V 4 bases, and 9 bases lay outside the gene matches. Notes on this clone: What it binds is unknown.

Sample: memory CD4+ T cells sorted from blood. Subset given: CD45RA-negative fraction. The TCR originated in a man younger than 40 in good health. The chain couples TRBV9 to TRBJ1-4; 8 bases match TRBD1. DNA for the CDR3: TGTGCCAGCAGCCGAACCGGGACAGGAGGAACTAATGAAAAACTGTTTTTT. As protein: CASSRTGTGGTNEKLFF.